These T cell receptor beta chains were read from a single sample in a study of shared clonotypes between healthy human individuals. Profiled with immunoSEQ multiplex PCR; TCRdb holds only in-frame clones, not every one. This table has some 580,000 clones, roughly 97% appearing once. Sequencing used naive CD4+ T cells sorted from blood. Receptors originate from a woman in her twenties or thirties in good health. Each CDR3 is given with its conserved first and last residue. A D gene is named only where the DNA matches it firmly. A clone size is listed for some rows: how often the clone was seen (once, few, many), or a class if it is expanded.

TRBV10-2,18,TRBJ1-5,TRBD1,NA,CASSPQGTGNLGNQPQHF,TGCGCCAGCAGTCCGCAAGGGACAGGTAATTTGGGCAATCAGCCCCAGCATTTT
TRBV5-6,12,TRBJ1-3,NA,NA,CASSLVGNTIYF,TGTGCCAGCAGCTTGGTTGGAAACACCATATATTTT
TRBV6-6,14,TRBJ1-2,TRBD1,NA,CASSSSGTGDGYTF,TGTGCCAGCAGTTCCTCCGGGACAGGGGACGGCTACACCTTC
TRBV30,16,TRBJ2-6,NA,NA,CAWSAGFYSGANVLTF,TGTGCCTGGAGCGCAGGGTTCTACTCTGGGGCCAACGTCCTGACTTTC
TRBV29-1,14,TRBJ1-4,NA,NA,CSVGEGATNEKLFF,TGCAGCGTTGGAGAGGGGGCAACTAATGAAAAACTGTTTTTT
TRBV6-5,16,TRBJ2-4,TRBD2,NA,CASSYSASGGFGIQYF,TGTGCCAGCAGTTACTCGGCTAGCGGGGGCTTTGGCATTCAGTACTTC
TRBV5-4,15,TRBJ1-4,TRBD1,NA,CASSLVGTGDEKLFF,TGTGCCAGCAGCTTGGTTGGGACAGGGGATGAAAAACTGTTTTTT
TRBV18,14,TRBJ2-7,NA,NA,CASSPPAGMGEQYF,TGTGCCAGCTCACCACCGGCAGGGATGGGCGAGCAGTACTTC
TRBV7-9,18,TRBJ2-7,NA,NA,CASSSGGGSRRVAYEQYF,TGTGCCAGCAGCTCGGGTGGGGGGTCCCGACGGGTGGCCTACGAGCAGTACTTC
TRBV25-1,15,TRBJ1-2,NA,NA,CASSEYERGLYGYTF,TGTGCCAGCAGTGAATACGAGCGGGGACTCTATGGCTACACCTTC
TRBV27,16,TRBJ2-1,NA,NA,CASSRLGTSSYNEQFF,TGTGCCAGCAGCCGCCTAGGAACTAGCAGTTACAATGAGCAGTTCTTC
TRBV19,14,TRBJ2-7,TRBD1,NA,CASSIGTGLYEQYF,TGTGCCAGTAGTATTGGGACAGGGCTCTACGAGCAGTACTTC
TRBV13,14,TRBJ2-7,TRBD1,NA,CASSFRDRGYEQYF,TGTGCCAGCAGCTTCCGGGACAGGGGCTACGAGCAGTACTTC
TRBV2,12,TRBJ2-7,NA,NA,CASSAGRYEQYF,TGTGCCAGCAGTGCTGGCCGGTACGAGCAGTACTTC
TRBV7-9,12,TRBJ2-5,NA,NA,CASGSTQETQYF,TGTGCCAGCGGAAGTACCCAAGAGACCCAGTACTTC
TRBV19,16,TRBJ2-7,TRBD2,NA,CASSISGTSPSYEQYF,TGTGCCAGTAGTATATCAGGGACTAGCCCATCCTACGAGCAGTACTTC
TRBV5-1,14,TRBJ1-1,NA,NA,CASSLQDMNTEAFF,TGCGCCAGCAGCTTACAGGACATGAACACTGAAGCTTTCTTT
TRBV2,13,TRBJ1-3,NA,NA,CASSRDSGNTIYF,TGTGCCAGCTCTAGGGACTCTGGAAACACCATATATTTT
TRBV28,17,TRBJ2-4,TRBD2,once,CASQGLAGAVGKNIQYF,TGTGCCAGCCAGGGACTAGCGGGAGCTGTGGGCAAAAACATTCAGTACTTC
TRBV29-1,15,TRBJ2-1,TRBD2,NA,CSVVERELSYNEQFF,TGCAGCGTTGTAGAGCGGGAGCTCTCCTACAATGAGCAGTTCTTC
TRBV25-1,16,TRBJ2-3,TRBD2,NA,CASRRVGAGNGDTQYF,TGTGCCAGCCGCCGGGTTGGAGCGGGGAATGGAGATACGCAGTATTTT
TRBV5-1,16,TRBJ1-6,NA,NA,CASSLFPAGRNSPLHF,TGCGCCAGCAGCTTGTTTCCGGCAGGGAGGAATTCTCCCCTCCACTTT
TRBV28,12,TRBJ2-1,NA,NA,CASSNRFGEQFF,TGTGCCAGCAGCAACCGCTTCGGTGAGCAGTTCTTC
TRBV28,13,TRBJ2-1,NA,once,CALRSANHNEQFF,TGTGCCTTACGTTCCGCCAACCACAATGAGCAGTTCTTC
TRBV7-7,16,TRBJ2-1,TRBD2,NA,CASSLGTSGVHHEQFF,TGTGCCAGCAGCTTAGGGACTAGCGGGGTTCATCATGAGCAGTTCTTC
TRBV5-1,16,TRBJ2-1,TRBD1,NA,CASSLEQGATYNEQFF,TGCGCCAGCAGCTTGGAACAGGGGGCGACCTACAATGAGCAGTTCTTC
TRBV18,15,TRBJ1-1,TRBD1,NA,CASSRDRAGSTEAFF,TGTGCCAGCTCACGGGACAGGGCAGGGAGCACTGAAGCTTTCTTT
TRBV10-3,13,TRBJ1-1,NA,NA,CAIRRTAVAEAFF,TGTGCCATCAGAAGGACCGCGGTCGCTGAAGCTTTCTTT